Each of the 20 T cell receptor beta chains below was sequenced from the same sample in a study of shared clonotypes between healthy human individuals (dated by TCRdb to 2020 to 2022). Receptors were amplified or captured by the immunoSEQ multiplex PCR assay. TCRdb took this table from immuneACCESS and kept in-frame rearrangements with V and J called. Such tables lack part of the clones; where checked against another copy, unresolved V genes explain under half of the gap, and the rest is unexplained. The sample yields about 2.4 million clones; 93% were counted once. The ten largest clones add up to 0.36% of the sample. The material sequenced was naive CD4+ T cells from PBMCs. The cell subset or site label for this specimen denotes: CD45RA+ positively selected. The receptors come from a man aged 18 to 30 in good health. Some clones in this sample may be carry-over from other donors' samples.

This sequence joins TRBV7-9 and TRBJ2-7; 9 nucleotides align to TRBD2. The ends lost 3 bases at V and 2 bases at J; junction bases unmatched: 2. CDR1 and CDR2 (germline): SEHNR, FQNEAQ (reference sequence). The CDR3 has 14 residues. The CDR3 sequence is CASSFSGSPYEQYF. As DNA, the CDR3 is TGTGCCAGCAGCTTTAGCGGGAGTCCCTACGAGCAGTACTTC.

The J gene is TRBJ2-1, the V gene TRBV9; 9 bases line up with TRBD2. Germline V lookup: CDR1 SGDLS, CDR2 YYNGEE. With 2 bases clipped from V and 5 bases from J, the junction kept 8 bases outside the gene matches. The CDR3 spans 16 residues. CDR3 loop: CASSVDGLATHNEQFF. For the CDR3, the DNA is TGTGCCAGCAGCGTCGACGGACTAGCGACTCACAATGAGCAGTTCTTC.

The CDR3 spells CASSLAPLESANEQYF. For the CDR3, the DNA is TGCGCCAGCAGCTTGGCCCCACTAGAATCGGCGAACGAGCAGTACTTC. The chain is built from TRBV5-1 and TRBJ2-7; possible D gene TRBD2, 5 bases. The CDR3 extends over 16 amino acids. Germline V gene sequence: CDR1 SGHRS, CDR2 YFSETQ. Trimming took 0 bases from V and 5 from J, leaving 18 bases between them. Filled out from reference TRBV5-1 and TRBJ2-7, the complete variable domain reads KAGVTQTPRYLIKTRGQQVTLSCSPISGHRSVSWYQQTPGQGLQFLFEYFSETQRNKGNFPGRFSGRQFSNSRSEMNVSTLELGDSALYLCASSLAPLESANEQYFGPGTRLTVT.

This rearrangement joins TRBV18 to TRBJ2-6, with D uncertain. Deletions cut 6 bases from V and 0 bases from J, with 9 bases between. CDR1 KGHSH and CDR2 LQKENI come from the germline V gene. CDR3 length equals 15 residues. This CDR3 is CASSLGFSGANVLTF. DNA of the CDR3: TGTGCCAGCTCGTTAGGGTTCTCTGGGGCCAACGTCCTGACTTTC. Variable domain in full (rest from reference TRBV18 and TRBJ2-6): NAGVMQNPRHLVRRRGQEARLRCSPMKGHSHVYWYRQLPEEGLKFMVYLQKENIIDESGMPKERFSAEFPKEGPSILRIQQVVRGDSAAYFCASSLGFSGANVLTFGAGSRLTVL.

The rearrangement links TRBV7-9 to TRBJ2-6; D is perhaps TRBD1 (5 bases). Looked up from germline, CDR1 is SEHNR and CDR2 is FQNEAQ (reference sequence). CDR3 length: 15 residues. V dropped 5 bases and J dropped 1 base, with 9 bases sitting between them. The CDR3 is CASSPGYSGANVLTF. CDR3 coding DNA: TGTGCCAGCAGCCCAGGGTATTCTGGGGCCAACGTCCTGACTTTC.

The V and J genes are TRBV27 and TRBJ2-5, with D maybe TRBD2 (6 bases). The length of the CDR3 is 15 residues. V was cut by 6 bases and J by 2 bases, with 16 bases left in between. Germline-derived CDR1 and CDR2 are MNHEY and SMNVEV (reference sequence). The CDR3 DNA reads TGTGCCAGCAGCGAATACGGGACTTCGCAAGAGACCCAGTACTTC. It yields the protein CASSEYGTSQETQYF.

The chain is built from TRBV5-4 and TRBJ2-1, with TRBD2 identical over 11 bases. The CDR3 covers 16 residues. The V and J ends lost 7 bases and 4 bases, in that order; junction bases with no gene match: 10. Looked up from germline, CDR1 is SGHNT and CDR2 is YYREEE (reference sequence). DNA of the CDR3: TGTGCCAGCTCGGGTCTCTGGACTAGCGGGTACAATGAGCAGTTCTTC. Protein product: CASSGLWTSGYNEQFF.

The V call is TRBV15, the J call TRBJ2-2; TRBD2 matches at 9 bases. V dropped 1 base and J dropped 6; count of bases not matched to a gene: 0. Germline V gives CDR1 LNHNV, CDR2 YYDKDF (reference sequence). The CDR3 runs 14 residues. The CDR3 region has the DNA TGTGCCACCAGCAGAGGACTAGCGGCCGGGGAGCTGTTTTTT. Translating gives CATSRGLAAGELFF.

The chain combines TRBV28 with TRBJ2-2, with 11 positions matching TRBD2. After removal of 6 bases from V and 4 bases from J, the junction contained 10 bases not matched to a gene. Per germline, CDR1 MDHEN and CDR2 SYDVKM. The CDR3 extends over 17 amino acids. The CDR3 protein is CASSLLVAGGITGELFF. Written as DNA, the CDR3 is TGTGCCAGCAGCCTTCTTGTAGCGGGAGGGATCACCGGGGAGCTGTTTTTT.

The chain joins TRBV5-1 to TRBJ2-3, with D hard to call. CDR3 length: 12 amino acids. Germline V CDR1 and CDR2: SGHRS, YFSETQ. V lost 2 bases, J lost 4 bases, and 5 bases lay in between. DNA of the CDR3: TGCGCCAGCAGCTTACGGGCAGATACGCAGTATTTT. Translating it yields CASSLRADTQYF.

The CDR3 reads CAISEPTDLGYTF. DNA for the CDR3: TGTGCCATCAGTGAGCCGACAGATCTGGGCTACACCTTC. This chain connects TRBV10-3 to TRBJ1-2, with a tentative D call TRBD1 (5 bases). Deletions cut 2 bases from V and 8 bases from J, with 12 bases between. In germline, CDR1 is ENHRY, CDR2 SYGVKD. The CDR3 spans 13 residues.

The CDR3 protein is CASSIQGAETQYF. The DNA for the CDR3 is TGTGCCAGTAGTATCCAGGGAGCGGAGACCCAGTACTTC. This chain links TRBV19 with TRBJ2-5; D is possibly TRBD1 or TRBD2 (5 bases each). V was shortened by 3 bases and J by 5 bases, with 10 bases between the two germline ends. The CDR3 has 13 amino acids. Germline V CDR1 and CDR2: LNHDA, SQIVND (reference sequence).

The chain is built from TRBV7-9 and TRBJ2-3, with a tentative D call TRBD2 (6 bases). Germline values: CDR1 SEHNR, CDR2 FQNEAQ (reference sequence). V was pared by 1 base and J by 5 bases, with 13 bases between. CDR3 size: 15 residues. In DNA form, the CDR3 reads TGTGCCAGCAGCTTAGTTCGGAGGGCTGAAGATACGCAGTATTTT. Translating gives CASSLVRRAEDTQYF. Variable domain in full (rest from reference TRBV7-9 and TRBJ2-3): DTGVSQNPRHKITKRGQNVTFRCDPISEHNRLYWYRQTLGQGPEFLTYFQNEAQLEKSRLLSDRFSAERPKGSFSTLEIQRTEQGDSAMYLCASSLVRRAEDTQYFGPGTRLTVL.

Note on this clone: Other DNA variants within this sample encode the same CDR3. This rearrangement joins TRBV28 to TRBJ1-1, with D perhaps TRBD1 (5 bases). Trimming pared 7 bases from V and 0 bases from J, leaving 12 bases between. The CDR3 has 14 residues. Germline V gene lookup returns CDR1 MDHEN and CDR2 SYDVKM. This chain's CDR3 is CASTPGGLNTEAFF. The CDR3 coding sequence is TGTGCCAGCACCCCCGGGGGGTTGAACACTGAAGCTTTCTTT.

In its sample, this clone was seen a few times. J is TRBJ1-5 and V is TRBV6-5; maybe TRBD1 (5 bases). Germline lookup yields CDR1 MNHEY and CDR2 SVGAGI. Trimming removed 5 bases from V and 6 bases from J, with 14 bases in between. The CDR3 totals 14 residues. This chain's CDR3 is CASSQMRDGQPQHF. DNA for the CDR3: TGTGCCAGCAGTCAGATGAGGGACGGTCAGCCCCAGCATTTT.

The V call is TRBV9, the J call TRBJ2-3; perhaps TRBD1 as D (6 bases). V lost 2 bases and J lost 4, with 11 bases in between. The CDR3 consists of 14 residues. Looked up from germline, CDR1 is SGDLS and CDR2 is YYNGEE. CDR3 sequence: CASSVAQGSDTQYF. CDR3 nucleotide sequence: TGTGCCAGCAGCGTCGCCCAGGGGTCAGATACGCAGTATTTT.

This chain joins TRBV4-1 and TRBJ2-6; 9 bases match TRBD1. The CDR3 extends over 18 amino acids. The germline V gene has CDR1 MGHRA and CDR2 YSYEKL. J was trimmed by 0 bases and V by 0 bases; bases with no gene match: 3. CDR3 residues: CASSQDRQGGSGANVLTF. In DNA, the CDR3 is TGCGCCAGCAGCCAAGATAGACAGGGGGGCTCTGGGGCCAACGTCCTGACTTTC.

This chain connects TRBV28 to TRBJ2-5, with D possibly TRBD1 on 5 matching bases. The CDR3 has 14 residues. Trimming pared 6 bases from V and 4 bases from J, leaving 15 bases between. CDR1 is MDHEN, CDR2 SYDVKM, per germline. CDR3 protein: CASRRDSVRETQYF. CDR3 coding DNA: TGTGCCAGCAGACGAGACAGTGTCCGAGAGACCCAGTACTTC.

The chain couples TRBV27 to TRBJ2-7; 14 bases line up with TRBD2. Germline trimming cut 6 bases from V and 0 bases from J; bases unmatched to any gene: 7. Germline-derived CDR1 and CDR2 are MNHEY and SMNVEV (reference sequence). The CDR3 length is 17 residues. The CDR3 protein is CASSPIGLAGGSYEQYF. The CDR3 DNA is TGTGCCAGCAGCCCTATAGGACTAGCGGGGGGCTCCTACGAGCAGTACTTC.

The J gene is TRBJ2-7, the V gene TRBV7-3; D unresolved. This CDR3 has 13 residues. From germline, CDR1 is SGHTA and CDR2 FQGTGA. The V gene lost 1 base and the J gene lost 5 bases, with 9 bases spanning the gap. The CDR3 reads CASSLMRHHEQYF. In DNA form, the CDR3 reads TGTGCCAGCAGCTTAATGAGACACCACGAGCAGTACTTC.